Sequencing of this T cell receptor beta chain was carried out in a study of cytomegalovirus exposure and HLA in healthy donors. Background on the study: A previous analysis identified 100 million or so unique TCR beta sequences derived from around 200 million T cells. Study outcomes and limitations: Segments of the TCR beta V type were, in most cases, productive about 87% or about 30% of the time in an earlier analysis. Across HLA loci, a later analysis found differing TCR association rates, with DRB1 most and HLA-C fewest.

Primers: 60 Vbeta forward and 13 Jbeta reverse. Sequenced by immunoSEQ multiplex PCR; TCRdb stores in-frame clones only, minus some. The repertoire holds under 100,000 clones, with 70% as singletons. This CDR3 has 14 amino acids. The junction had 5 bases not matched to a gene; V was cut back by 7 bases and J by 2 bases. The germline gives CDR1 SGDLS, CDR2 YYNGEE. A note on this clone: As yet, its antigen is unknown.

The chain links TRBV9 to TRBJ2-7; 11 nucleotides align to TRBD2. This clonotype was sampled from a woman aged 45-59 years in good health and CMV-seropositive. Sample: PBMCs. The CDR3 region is CASGTSGDTYEQYF. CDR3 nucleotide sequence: TGTGCCAGCGGGACTAGCGGTGACACCTACGAGCAGTACTTC.